Listed below are T cell receptor beta chains from one sample, sequenced in a study of blood T cell repertoires in COVID-19. Clones were read by immunoSEQ multiplex PCR, and TCRdb kept only the in-frame ones, dropping some. The table shows 45,000 to 70,000 clones, with about 91% occurring only once. The specimen was peripheral blood. These receptors were collected from an older woman with active COVID-19. Each CDR3 is given with its conserved first and last residue. A D gene is named only where the DNA matches it firmly. The size of a clone is reported for some rows only, either as once, few or many, or as a class for expanded clones.

cdr3_aa,cdr3_nt,d_call,clone_size,j_call,v_call,cdr3_length
CASSSGQVTADTQYF,TGTGCCAGCAGTTCCGGACAGGTAACGGCAGATACGCAGTATTTT,TRBD1,once,TRBJ2-3,TRBV6-6,15
CASSHYGTGELYNEQFF,TGTGCCAGCAGCCACTACGGGACAGGGGAGTTATACAATGAGCAGTTCTTC,TRBD1,.,TRBJ2-1,TRBV4-2,17
CASSQVTAGVTGELFF,TGTGCCAGCAGCCAAGTGACGGCAGGGGTGACCGGGGAGCTGTTTTTT,.,.,TRBJ2-2,TRBV7-6,16
CASSSTGVGSYEQYF,TGTGCCAGCAGCTCAACAGGGGTGGGTTCCTACGAGCAGTACTTC,TRBD1,.,TRBJ2-7,TRBV5-8,15
CASSYGGRDQPQHF,TGTGCCAGCAGTTACGGGGGGAGGGATCAGCCCCAGCATTTT,.,.,TRBJ1-5,TRBV6-5,14
CASTLAGGHQETQYF,TGTGCCAGCACCCTAGCGGGGGGCCACCAAGAGACCCAGTACTTC,TRBD2,.,TRBJ2-5,TRBV9,15
CASSQPPVAANTGELFF,TGTGCCAGCAGCCAACCCCCGGTAGCCGCGAACACCGGGGAGCTGTTTTTT,.,.,TRBJ2-2,TRBV4-2,17
CASSLASGQGAYEQYF,TGTGCCAGCAGCTTAGCCTCGGGACAGGGGGCCTACGAGCAGTACTTC,TRBD1,few,TRBJ2-7,TRBV11-2,16
CASRANQGVDTQYF,TGTGCCAGCAGGGCGAACCAGGGTGTAGATACGCAGTATTTT,.,.,TRBJ2-3,TRBV5-8,14
CASSLGGNTEAFF,TGTGCCAGCAGCCTGGGGGGAAACACTGAAGCTTTCTTT,.,once,TRBJ1-1,TRBV2,13
CASSYELAKNIQYF,TGTGCCAGCAGTTACGAACTAGCCAAAAACATTCAGTACTTC,.,.,TRBJ2-4,TRBV6-2/TRBV6-3,14
CASSSLAAHSSTDTQYF,TGTGCCAGCAGCTCACTAGCGGCCCATTCTAGCACAGATACGCAGTATTTT,TRBD2,.,TRBJ2-3,TRBV7-3,17
CASSQDSYEQYF,TGCGCCAGCAGCCAAGACAGCTACGAGCAGTACTTC,.,.,TRBJ2-7,TRBV4-1,12
CASRTGQLGTEAFF,TGTGCCAGCAGGACCGGACAGTTGGGCACTGAAGCTTTCTTT,.,once,TRBJ1-1,TRBV6-6,14
CASSPRLLAKNIQYF,TGTGCCAGCAGTCCAAGACTCCTAGCCAAAAACATTCAGTACTTC,.,.,TRBJ2-4,TRBV6-5,15
CASSPSLTPYNEQFF,TGTGCCAGCTCACCTTCACTAACCCCGTACAATGAGCAGTTCTTC,.,.,TRBJ2-1,TRBV18,15
CASSLVPPSYNSPLHF,TGTGCCAGCAGCTTAGTGCCACCGAGTTATAATTCACCCCTCCACTTT,.,few,TRBJ1-6,TRBV7-9,16
CASSLSSGGYNEQFF,TGTGCCAGCAGCTTAAGTAGCGGGGGCTACAATGAGCAGTTCTTC,TRBD2,.,TRBJ2-1,TRBV7-9,15
CASSESTWGVDTQYF,TGCGCCAGCAGTGAGTCGACCTGGGGGGTGGATACGCAGTATTTT,.,.,TRBJ2-3,TRBV10-2,15
CASSLFGGAGTQYF,TGTGCCAGCAGCTTATTCGGGGGGGCCGGTACGCAGTATTTT,TRBD2,.,TRBJ2-3,TRBV7-3,14
CSVGQGLSYGYTF,TGCAGCGTAGGACAGGGGCTCTCCTATGGCTACACCTTC,TRBD1,.,TRBJ1-2,TRBV29-1,13
CASRSHRDTEAFF,TGTGCCAGCAGGAGCCACAGGGACACTGAAGCTTTCTTT,.,few,TRBJ1-1,TRBV6-5,13
CASSLAVSGQNEQFF,TGTGCCAGCAGCTTGGCCGTGTCAGGGCAGAATGAGCAGTTCTTC,.,.,TRBJ2-1,TRBV5-6,15
CASSDPVKGLPNTEAFF,TGTGCCAGCAGTGATCCGGTAAAGGGACTACCTAACACTGAAGCTTTCTTT,.,.,TRBJ1-1,TRBV6-1,17
CASSDRGHTDTQYF,TGTGCCAGCAGCGACAGGGGGCATACAGATACGCAGTATTTT,TRBD1,once,TRBJ2-3,TRBV5-8,14
CASSARQNTGELFF,TGTGCCAGCAGCGCTCGACAGAACACCGGGGAGCTGTTTTTT,.,.,TRBJ2-2,TRBV14,14
CASSLAHGQLYNEQFF,TGTGCCAGCAGCTTGGCCCACGGACAGCTTTACAATGAGCAGTTCTTC,.,once,TRBJ2-1,TRBV5-4,16
CASSPTKGAQGQPATNEKLFF,TGTGCCAGCTCACCAACGAAGGGTGCACAGGGTCAGCCGGCAACTAATGAAAAACTGTTTTTT,.,.,TRBJ1-4,TRBV18,21
CASGGDNSPLHF,TGTGCCAGCGGGGGGGACAATTCACCCCTCCACTTT,.,once,TRBJ1-6,TRBV12-3/TRBV12-4,12
CASTDSNMNTEAFF,TGTGCCAGCACGGACAGTAACATGAACACTGAAGCTTTCTTT,.,.,TRBJ1-1,TRBV6-5,14
CASRSGGRVSNQPQHF,TGTGCCAGTAGATCGGGGGGGAGGGTTAGCAATCAGCCCCAGCATTTT,.,.,TRBJ1-5,TRBV19,16
CASSSAGAYGYTF,TGTGCCAGCTCCTCGGCTGGGGCCTATGGCTACACCTTC,.,.,TRBJ1-2,TRBV18,13
CASSYDDSRSGNTIYF,TGTGCCAGCAGTTACGACGACTCTCGCTCTGGAAACACCATATATTTT,.,.,TRBJ1-3,TRBV6-5,16
CAISDSSSTGIAFF,TGTGCCATCAGTGATTCGTCATCGACAGGAATAGCTTTCTTT,.,.,TRBJ1-1,TRBV10-3,14
CASSLEGSDTQYF,TGTGCCAGCAGCCTGGAGGGATCAGATACGCAGTATTTT,.,.,TRBJ2-3,TRBV2,13
CASSRPGQGNEQYF,TGTGCCAGCAGTAGACCGGGACAGGGTAATGAGCAGTACTTC,TRBD1,.,TRBJ2-7,TRBV6-5,14
CSASGDRALNEQFF,TGCAGTGCTAGTGGGGACAGGGCTCTTAATGAGCAGTTCTTC,TRBD1,.,TRBJ2-1,TRBV20-1,14
CATSRGFHYEQYF,TGTGCCACCAGTAGGGGATTTCACTACGAGCAGTACTTC,.,.,TRBJ2-7,TRBV15,13
CASSYSGGSDTEAFF,TGTGCCAGCAGTTACTCTGGAGGCTCGGACACTGAAGCTTTCTTT,.,.,TRBJ1-1,TRBV6-5,15
CASSSGQGAISAGELFF,TGTGCCAGCAGCTCAGGACAGGGGGCAATTAGCGCCGGGGAGCTGTTTTTT,TRBD1,.,TRBJ2-2,TRBV7-8,17
CASSERLSYEQYF,TGTGCCAGCAGTGAACGTCTTTCCTACGAGCAGTACTTC,.,once,TRBJ2-7,TRBV2,13
CASSTLGGTEAFF,TGTGCCAGCAGCACCTTGGGGGGCACTGAAGCTTTCTTT,.,.,TRBJ1-1,TRBV7-9,13
CASSLRATLLSGNTIYF,TGTGCCAGCAGCTTGCGGGCCACGTTACTCTCTGGAAACACCATATATTTT,.,.,TRBJ1-3,TRBV3-1/TRBV3-2,17
CASSMRTVITDTQYF,TGTGCCAGCAGCATGAGGACAGTAATCACAGATACGCAGTATTTT,.,.,TRBJ2-3,TRBV7-2,15